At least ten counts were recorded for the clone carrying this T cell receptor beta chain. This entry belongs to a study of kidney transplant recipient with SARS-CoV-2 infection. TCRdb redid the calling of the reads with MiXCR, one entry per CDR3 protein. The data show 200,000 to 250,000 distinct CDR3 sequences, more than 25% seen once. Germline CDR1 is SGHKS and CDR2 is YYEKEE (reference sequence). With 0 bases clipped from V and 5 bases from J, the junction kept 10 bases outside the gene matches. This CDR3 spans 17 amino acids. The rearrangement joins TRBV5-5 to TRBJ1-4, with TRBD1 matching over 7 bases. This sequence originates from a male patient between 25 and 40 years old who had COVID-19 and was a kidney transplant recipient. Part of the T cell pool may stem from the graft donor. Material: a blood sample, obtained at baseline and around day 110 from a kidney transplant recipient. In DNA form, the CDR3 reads TGTGCCAGCAGCTTGGCCAGCCCCGGGACAGCCAATGAAAAACTGTTTTTT. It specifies CASSLASPGTANEKLFF.